This TCR beta chain was identified in a study of T cells in Graves' hyperthyroidism and ophthalmopathy (dated by TCRdb to between 2018 and 2021). For context, the study as a whole: Peripheral blood was collected at initial diagnosis, before any treatment. Following sampling, methimazole starting at 30 mg daily was given to hyperthyroidism patients, and high-dose intravenous methylprednisolone was given to ophthalmopathy patients. Thyroid tissue and blood T-cell repertoires from six Graves' hyperthyroidism patients were also compared in the study. Prospective prediction of ophthalmopathy was tested in an independent validation cohort consisting of about 19 hyperthyroidism patients and around 16 patients who later progressed to ophthalmopathy. To identify distinguishing TCR V-J signatures, a discovery cohort of 95 to 100 patients was used, comprising 40 to 45 with Graves' ophthalmopathy and around 57 with stable Graves' hyperthyroidism. The roughly 94 discovery patients were randomly divided into training and test sets at a 7:3 ratio. TCR Vbeta CDR3 sequencing of some 140 peripheral blood samples (approximately 44 ophthalmopathy, 75 or so hyperthyroidism and approximately 17 progressor patients) is reported in the paper.

The germline V gene gives CDR1 as SGHVS and CDR2 as FNYEAQ. Relative to germline, V is missing 6 bases and J is missing 6 bases, with 6 bases of the junction outside any gene match. The CDR3 goes from the cysteine to the phenylalanine over 15 residues. Only CDR3 DNA is held: 45 bases, read in frame from base 1. Ophthalmopathy patients had moderately to severely active disease, Clinical Activity Score of at least 3, NOSPECS grade of at least 4, and duration under 3 months. The study excluded patients with uncontrolled infections, other autoimmune diseases, pregnancy or lactation. Clinical symptoms, serum thyroxine and TRAb, thyroid ultrasound, and orbital computed tomography formed the basis for the diagnoses. PBMCs were separated from 10 ml of fresh peripheral blood using Ficoll-Paque density gradient centrifugation. Total RNA was extracted using Trizol reagent, and RNA quality was assessed on an Agilent 2100 Bioanalyzer.

The TCR beta CDR3 regions were amplified from the RNA transcripts. The TCR CDR3 was subjected to a first round of RT-PCR using the HTBI primer set and the Qiagen OneStep RT-PCR kit. A second multiplex PCR round built the libraries, followed by size selection and purification. Sequencing of the libraries was done on an Illumina HiSeq2000 using paired-end 100 bp reads. On the study's bioinformatics: Raw data were processed with SOAPnuke, discarding reads with adapters, uncalled bases, mean Phred below 15, or no exact constant-primer or identifier match. COPE v1.2.5 was used to merge the high-quality paired reads, and each unique nucleotide sequence was defined as a clonotype. MiTCR v1.1 was used to align the clonotypes against IMGT TRBV, TRBD and TRBJ reference segments. Only V-J combinations with frequency above 0.0001, covering 99.2% of repertoires, were analysed. The TCS score was defined as F50 (clonal expansion) divided by E x V (chaos), with BLOSUM62-based TCRdist calculated between CDR3 peptides within each V-J. Welch's t-statistics and random forest reduced 450 to 600 V-J features to about 13, which were used in a naive Bayes classifier (R e1071). In-frame beta chains were kept once TCRdb had trimmed the public reads at Q25 with fastp and called clones with MiXCR. Identical CDR3 proteins give one entry, which carries the most common genes and DNA. The V and J calls shown here were made by TCRdb, not taken from the authors' results. The sample profile shows approximately 620,000 distinct CDR3 sequences; around 15% of them were found once. In total, the top ten clones hold around 3.3% of the sample.

With respect to this clonotype: This clone's antigen is unknown. No much larger clone is present one base from it, and per-base qualities are unavailable.

General study outcomes and caveats: In validation, the model predicted progression to ophthalmopathy a median of roughly 6.1 months before onset, with over 60% sensitivity and roughly 72% specificity. Sample size was not statistically predetermined, and investigators were not blinded to group allocation. A model built on a 13 V-J signature distinguished ophthalmopathy from stable hyperthyroidism, reaching around 87% sensitivity and 81.08% specificity in cross-validation and 80%/75% in testing. Most expanded thyroid clonotypes (frequency above 0.001) were also detected in blood, suggesting blood repertoires may reflect thyroid immune responses.

The sequence was collected from a woman between 35 and 50 years old with Graves' ophthalmopathy. In this chain, TRBV7-6 is recombined with TRBJ2-7; TRBD2 matches 15 bases in the middle. What was sequenced was blood. The DNA sequence follows: TGTGCCAGCAGTAGCGGACTAGCGGGAGGGCGCGAGCAGTACTTC. Its protein is CASSSGLAGGREQYF.